Shown below are 18 T cell receptor beta chains from a single sample sequenced in a study of T cells in Graves' hyperthyroidism and ophthalmopathy. TCR beta CDR3 regions were amplified from RNA. Researchers ran a first-round RT-PCR on the TCR CDR3 using the HTBI primer set. MiXCR was run by TCRdb on the multiplex PCR reads, yielding one entry per CDR3 protein. The sample has around 440,000 distinct CDR3 sequences, about a sixth seen once. The specimen was blood. These receptors originate from a woman in her late teens or twenties with Graves' hyperthyroidism.

This chain connects TRBV24-1 to TRBJ1-4; possibly TRBD1 for D (6 bases). V lost 3 bases to trimming and J lost 13 bases, with 11 bases between them. This CDR3 is 12 amino acids long. Looked up from germline, CDR1 is KGHDR and CDR2 is SFDVKD. The CDR3 DNA reads TGTGCCACCAGTGATCTTGGGACAAGACTGTTTTTT. The encoded protein is CATSDLGTRLFF.

In its sample, this clonotype was seen many times. The chain uses TRBV20-1 and TRBJ2-5; D is perhaps TRBD1 (5 bases). Germline loops: CDR1 DFQATT, CDR2 SNEGSKA (reference sequence). Trimming removed 1 base from V and 0 bases from J, with 15 bases in between. This CDR3 contains 16 residues. The CDR3 reads CSARALTGSYQETQYF. For the CDR3, the DNA is TGCAGTGCTAGAGCCCTAACAGGCTCGTACCAAGAGACCCAGTACTTC.

This clonotype was seen a handful of times. J is TRBJ1-5 and V is TRBV12-3 or TRBV12-4; 9 bases match TRBD1. The CDR3 length is 13 residues. V shed 8 bases and J 5 bases; nucleotides not matched to a gene: 4. The CDR3 DNA sequence: TGTGCCAGCGGGGGGACAGGGCATCAGCCCCAGCATTTT. It codes for CASGGTGHQPQHF.

In regard to this clonotype: A read error may be the cause here, since a much bigger clone is one base away. The rearrangement joins TRBV6-5 to TRBJ2-1; the match to TRBD2 covers 10 bases. This CDR3 comprises 18 residues. With 2 bases clipped from V and 5 bases from J, the junction kept 12 bases outside the gene matches. Germline V lookup: CDR1 MNHEY, CDR2 SVGAGI. DNA for the CDR3: TGTGCCAGCAGTTACCGTCTAGCGGGAGCGCAGACTGACAATGAGCAGTTCTTC. Translation: CASSYRLAGAQTDNEQFF.

This clonotype was picked up many times. V is TRBV20-1 and J is TRBJ2-7; TRBD2 matches 7 bases. The V gene's germline CDR1 is DFQATT and CDR2 SNEGSKA (reference sequence). There are 16 residues in the CDR3. The V gene end was trimmed by 0 bases and the J gene end by 3 bases; junction bases not matched to a gene: 11. CDR3 nucleotides: TGCAGTGCTAGAGATGACCCACTAGCGAGGGTCTACGAGCAGTACTTC. It codes for CSARDDPLARVYEQYF.

J is TRBJ2-1 and V is TRBV19; the match to TRBD2 covers 7 bases. The junction had 16 bases not matched to a gene; V was cut back by 5 bases and J by 6 bases. The CDR3 has 17 amino acids. Germline V gives CDR1 LNHDA, CDR2 SQIVND (reference sequence). In DNA form, the CDR3 reads TGTGCCAGTAGTCCCAACTTACGTGCGGGGGTGACCAATGAGCAGTTCTTC. Its translation: CASSPNLRAGVTNEQFF.

This clonotype appeared many times. The V gene is TRBV6-1, the J gene TRBJ2-7; D possibly corresponds to TRBD2 (6 bases). The germline V gene encodes CDR1 MNHNS and CDR2 SASEGT. Trimming took 9 bases from V and 0 from J, leaving 15 bases between them. This CDR3 is 14 amino acids long. In nucleotides, the CDR3 is TGTGCCAGTGGTGAGGGGAGGTACTCCTACGAGCAGTACTTC. It yields the protein CASGEGRYSYEQYF.

The chain joins TRBV24-1 to TRBJ1-5; 7 bases are shared with TRBD1. The germline V gene encodes CDR1 KGHDR and CDR2 SFDVKD. V gave up 4 bases and J gave up 6 bases; unmatched junction bases: 8. This CDR3 is built from 15 residues. CDR3 nucleotides: TGTGCCACCAGTGACCCCCGACAGGGTGCTCAGCCCCAGCATTTT. Amino acid sequence: CATSDPRQGAQPQHF.

This clonotype was seen at least ten times. The CDR3: CASSSWRSPTSYEQYF. CDR3 DNA: TGTGCCAGCAGTTCCTGGCGCTCTCCGACCTCCTACGAGCAGTACTTC. The V call is TRBV28, the J call TRBJ2-7; no clear D gene. CDR1 and CDR2 (germline): MDHEN, SYDVKM. The germline V and J ends were trimmed by 4 bases and 0 bases, with 16 bases remaining between them. The CDR3 consists of 16 residues.

The sample holds many counts of this clonotype. The chain combines TRBV6-2 or TRBV6-3 with TRBJ2-1; D unresolved. In germline, CDR1 is MNHEY, CDR2 SVGEGT. Trimming stripped 2 bases from V and 2 bases from J, with 13 bases between. The length of the CDR3 is 16 residues. The CDR3 region is CASSYGHIHPYNEQFF. DNA for the CDR3: TGTGCCAGCAGTTACGGGCACATTCACCCCTACAATGAGCAGTTCTTC.

At least ten counts were recorded for this clonotype. The chain couples TRBV20-1 to TRBJ2-1; perhaps TRBD2 as D (5 bases). This CDR3 region has 13 residues. V shed 3 bases and J shed 0 bases, with 6 bases lying between them. In germline, CDR1 is DFQATT, CDR2 SNEGSKA (reference sequence). This CDR3 reads CSASGDSYNEQFF. The CDR3 DNA reads TGCAGTGCTAGCGGGGACTCCTACAATGAGCAGTTCTTC.

The chain has TRBV9 and TRBJ1-1; TRBD1 matches 7 bases. This CDR3 region has 14 residues. Germline-derived CDR1 and CDR2 are SGDLS and YYNGEE. The ends lost 3 bases at V and 3 bases at J; junction bases unmatched: 5. CDR3 in DNA: TGTGCCAGCAGCGCAGGGGGGAGGGACACTGAAGCTTTCTTT. It translates to CASSAGGRDTEAFF.

This clonotype was recorded at least ten times. V and J are TRBV5-1 and TRBJ2-7, with TRBD1 identical over 7 bases. The CDR3 is 15 residues long. The ends lost 4 bases at V and 0 bases at J; junction bases unmatched: 7. Germline CDR1 is SGHRS and CDR2 is YFSETQ. This chain's CDR3 is CASSPGQTSSYEQYF. The CDR3 DNA reads TGCGCCAGCAGCCCGGGACAGACGAGCTCCTACGAGCAGTACTTC.

As to this clonotype: This could be a read error, since a much larger clone is one nucleotide away. The chain is built from TRBV28 and TRBJ1-6; D is ambiguous. This CDR3 has 15 amino acids. The germline V gene has CDR1 MDHEN and CDR2 SYDVKM. Trimming took off 3 bases at V and 7 bases at J, with 13 bases between the two ends. The CDR3 DNA reads as TGTGCCAGCAGTTTTGACCGACGATGGAATTCACCCCTCCACTTT. Translated, it gives CASSFDRRWNSPLHF.

This clonotype was seen only a few times. V usage is TRBV5-1 and J usage is TRBJ2-1, with 14 bases that match TRBD2. V trimming: 4 bases; J trimming: 4 bases; junction bases outside the gene matches: 10. The CDR3 runs 18 residues. CDR1 and CDR2 (germline): SGHRS, YFSETQ. The CDR3 sequence is CASSLRTSGRRPYNEQFF. The CDR3 DNA follows: TGCGCCAGCAGCCTCAGGACTAGCGGGAGGAGGCCATACAATGAGCAGTTCTTC.

The chain is built from TRBV6-5 and TRBJ2-7; D gene unclear. The CDR3 has 14 amino acids. The germline CDR1 and CDR2 sequences are MNHEY and SVGAGI. V lost 1 base, J lost 0 bases, and 7 bases lay in between. For the CDR3, the DNA is TGTGCCAGCAGTTACTGTGGGGTCTCCTACGAGCAGTACTTC. Amino acids: CASSYCGVSYEQYF.

Points on this clonotype: The junction differs from germline at one of its ends, possibly a read error. The chain combines TRBV19 with TRBJ1-2, with D tentatively TRBD1 (6 bases). The CDR3 is made up of 12 amino acids. Germline V gene data show CDR1 as LNHDA and CDR2 as SQIVND (reference sequence). The CDR3 is CAGGTGGAGYAF. CDR3 coding DNA: TGTGCCGGAGGTACGGGGGGCGCAGGCTACGCCTTC.

The chain carries TRBV20-1 and TRBJ2-1, with 13 bases lining up with TRBD2. Germline trimming cut 1 base from V and 12 bases from J; bases unmatched to any gene: 9. There are 15 residues in the CDR3. The germline V gene has CDR1 DFQATT and CDR2 SNEGSKA (reference sequence). The CDR3 DNA follows: TGCAGTGCTAGAGTAGGACTAGCGGGAGTACTTGGGCAGTTCTTC. Translation gives CSARVGLAGVLGQFF.